Below are 26 T cell receptor beta chains sequenced from a single sample in a study of blood T cell repertoires in COVID-19. Profiling relied on immunoSEQ multiplex PCR, and the TCRdb table lists in-frame clones only, not all of them. The sample yields about 250,000 clones, around 88% seen once. Sample: peripheral blood. The receptors derive from a man older than 75 with acute or convalescent COVID-19.

This chain links TRBV7-9 with TRBJ2-7; 14 bases align to TRBD2. Germline CDR1 reads SEHNR; CDR2 reads FQNEAQ (reference sequence). Losses at the gene ends were 5 bases for V and 4 bases for J; bases not matched to a gene: 7. The length of the CDR3 is 16 residues. The CDR3 here is CASSPRLAGGEYEQYF. The CDR3 DNA follows: TGTGCCAGCAGCCCCCGACTAGCGGGGGGGGAGTACGAGCAGTACTTC.

The chain uses TRBV6-2 or TRBV6-3 and TRBJ2-1, with D possibly being TRBD1 (5 bases). The V end was cut by 5 bases, the J end by 10 bases, with 15 bases between. The CDR3 has 13 amino acids. Germline values: CDR1 MNHEY, CDR2 SVGEGT. This chain's CDR3 is CASSTLRWTEQFF. CDR3 in DNA: TGTGCCAGCAGTACCCTAAGATGGACAGAGCAGTTCTTC.

The rearrangement links TRBV12-3 or TRBV12-4 to TRBJ1-1, with a tentative D call TRBD1 (6 bases). Trimming cost V 3 bases and J 9 bases, with 14 bases left between them. This CDR3 has 13 residues. The CDR3 DNA sequence: TGTGCCAGCAGTTTTTGGGGTCAGGGGAAAGCTTTCTTT. This sequence encodes CASSFWGQGKAFF.

The rearrangement joins TRBV12-3 or TRBV12-4 to TRBJ1-2; D is undetermined. Trimming left V 2 bases short and J 7 bases short, with 8 bases between. This CDR3 is 12 amino acids long. DNA of the CDR3: TGTGCCAGCAGTTTATCCTCCCTTGGCTACACCTTC. This encodes CASSLSSLGYTF.

The chain couples TRBV5-1 to TRBJ2-7, with unresolved D. The CDR3 is made up of 13 amino acids. The V and J ends lost 0 bases and 3 bases respectively, with 7 bases between them. Germline-derived CDR1 and CDR2 are SGHRS and YFSETQ. The CDR3 sequence: CASSLVADYEQYF. The CDR3, as DNA: TGCGCCAGCAGCTTGGTGGCAGACTACGAGCAGTACTTC.

The chain carries TRBV29-1 and TRBJ1-1; a possible D gene is TRBD1 (6 bases). The V end lost 2 bases, the J end lost 3 bases, and 7 bases lay between the germline ends. The CDR3 runs 12 residues. The germline V gene encodes CDR1 SQVTM and CDR2 ANQGSEA. DNA for the CDR3: TGCAGCGTTGAAACAGGGTACACTGAAGCTTTCTTT. This sequence encodes CSVETGYTEAFF.

The J gene is TRBJ1-2, the V gene TRBV18; 12 bases agree with TRBD1. After removal of 3 bases from V and 4 bases from J, the junction contained 15 bases not matched to a gene. This CDR3 has 19 amino acids. Per germline, CDR1 KGHSH and CDR2 LQKENI. The CDR3 nucleotides are TGTGCCAGCTCACCGACTCCGGGACAGGGGGCTACCAGGGGCTATGGCTACACCTTC. Its translation is CASSPTPGQGATRGYGYTF.

J is TRBJ1-5 and V is TRBV15, with D perhaps matching TRBD1 (5 bases). CDR3 length equals 15 residues. V shed 0 bases and J shed 7 bases, with 13 bases lying between them. Germline V gene sequence: CDR1 LNHNV, CDR2 YYDKDF (reference sequence). The CDR3 DNA reads TGTGCCACCAGCAGAGATAAAGGGGTCGCGCAGCCCCAGCATTTT. Its protein is CATSRDKGVAQPQHF. Full variable domain (rest looked up from reference TRBV15 and TRBJ1-5): DAMVIQNPRYQVTQFGKPVTLSCSQTLNHNVMYWYQQKSSQAPKLLFHYYDKDFNNEADTPDNFQSRRPNTSFCFLDIRSPGLGDTAMYLCATSRDKGVAQPQHFGDGTRLSIL.

This clone was detected once. The chain is built from TRBV7-2 and TRBJ1-4; 7 bases line up with TRBD1. The germline gives CDR1 SGHTA, CDR2 FQGNSA. The CDR3 has 15 residues. V was clipped by 1 base and J by 4 bases; unmatched bases: 3. The CDR3 region has the DNA TGTGCCAGCAGCTTAGAGACAGGGATTAATGAAAAACTGTTTTTT. Translating gives CASSLETGINEKLFF.

The V call is TRBV6-5, the J call TRBJ1-2, with 7 bases matching TRBD1. The CDR3 contains 13 residues. J gave up 4 bases and V 6 bases, and 5 bases lay outside the gene matches. CDR1 is MNHEY and CDR2 is SVGAGI in the germline V gene. The CDR3 reads CASRAQGSYGYTF. DNA for the CDR3: TGTGCCAGCAGGGCACAGGGGAGCTATGGCTACACCTTC.

The rearrangement links TRBV3-1 (or the pseudogene TRBV3-2) to TRBJ2-5; D perhaps matches TRBD2 (5 bases). Trimming stripped 2 bases from V and 5 bases from J, with 15 bases between. The germline V gene encodes CDR1 LGHDT and CDR2 YNNKEL (reference sequence). The CDR3 has 15 amino acids. The CDR3 loop is CASSQHPRGWETQYF. The CDR3 DNA reads as TGTGCCAGCAGCCAACATCCTCGAGGGTGGGAGACCCAGTACTTC.

The CDR3 loop is CASSLSYGEGGSQPQHF. For the CDR3, the DNA is TGTGCCAGCAGCTTATCTTATGGGGAGGGGGGGAGTCAGCCCCAGCATTTT. The V call is TRBV7-9, the J call TRBJ1-5, with D possibly TRBD1 on 6 matching bases. CDR1 is SEHNR and CDR2 is FQNEAQ in the germline V gene (reference sequence). The CDR3 consists of 17 residues. The V end was cut by 2 bases, the J end by 6 bases, with 20 bases between.

CDR3 region: CATSWAGNSYNEQFF. The CDR3 nucleotides read TGTGCCACCAGCTGGGCGGGAAATTCCTACAATGAGCAGTTCTTC. This chain connects TRBV15 to TRBJ2-1; perhaps TRBD2 as D (6 bases). V lost 5 bases and J lost 1, with 12 bases in between. The CDR3 spans 15 residues. Germline-derived CDR1 and CDR2 are LNHNV and YYDKDF (reference sequence).

The chain links TRBV5-6 to TRBJ1-4; 8 bases match TRBD1. J lost 8 bases, V lost 4 bases, and 7 bases had no gene match. Germline V CDR1 and CDR2: SGHDT, YYEEEE. This CDR3 contains 14 residues. CDR3 amino acids: CASSPDRVREKLFF. The CDR3 DNA sequence: TGTGCCAGCAGCCCGGACAGGGTGCGGGAAAAACTGTTTTTT. Full variable domain (rest looked up from reference TRBV5-6 and TRBJ1-4): DAGVTQSPTHLIKTRGQQVTLRCSPKSGHDTVSWYQQALGQGPQFIFQYYEEEERQRGNFPDRFSGHQFPNYSSELNVNALLLGDSALYLCASSPDRVREKLFFGSGTQLSVL.

This sequence joins TRBV11-3 and TRBJ2-1; 12 nucleotides line up with TRBD1. The CDR3 spans 15 residues. The trim removed 5 bases at V and 8 bases at J, leaving 7 bases unmatched. Germline CDR1 SGHNT, CDR2 YENEEA. For the CDR3, the DNA is TGTGCCAGCAGCCCGGGACAGGGGGCCTGGGATGAGCAGTTCTTC. The encoded protein is CASSPGQGAWDEQFF.

This clone was counted a few times. This sequence joins TRBV6-5 and TRBJ1-1; TRBD1 matches at 9 bases. Trimming took 8 bases from V and 5 from J; bases not matched to a gene: 9. Germline loops: CDR1 MNHEY, CDR2 SVGAGI. The CDR3 consists of 14 residues. The CDR3 nucleotides read TGTGCCAGCCGGGACAGGGAAACAAGGACTGAAGCTTTCTTT. Translated, it gives CASRDRETRTEAFF.

This clone was seen a handful of times. V usage is TRBV5-1 and J usage is TRBJ1-6; a possible D gene is TRBD1 (5 bases). Germline lookup yields CDR1 SGHRS and CDR2 YFSETQ. The CDR3 is 15 amino acids. Trimming left V 4 bases short and J 7 bases short, with 15 bases between. In DNA form, the CDR3 reads TGCGCCAGCAGCCACACAACAGGTCACAATTCACCCCTCCACTTT. Its protein is CASSHTTGHNSPLHF. The full variable domain, its missing parts supplied by reference TRBV5-1 and TRBJ1-6, is KAGVTQTPRYLIKTRGQQVTLSCSPISGHRSVSWYQQTPGQGLQFLFEYFSETQRNKGNFPGRFSGRQFSNSRSEMNVSTLELGDSALYLCASSHTTGHNSPLHFGNGTRLTVT.

The chain couples TRBV25-1 to TRBJ2-5, with 9 bases aligning to TRBD1. Per germline, CDR1 MGHDK and CDR2 SYGVNS. With V trimmed by 5 bases and J by 2 bases, 3 bases remained unmatched. The CDR3 covers 14 residues. The CDR3 loop reads CASSYGQGQETQYF. The CDR3 DNA follows: TGTGCCAGCAGTTATGGACAGGGGCAAGAGACCCAGTACTTC.

The DNA for the CDR3 is TGTGCCAGCAGTTTATATCCTAGCGGAAACACCGGGGAGCTGTTTTTT. This gives the protein CASSLYPSGNTGELFF. The genes are TRBV28 and TRBJ2-2; 7 nucleotides match TRBD2. Germline V lookup: CDR1 MDHEN, CDR2 SYDVKM. CDR3 length: 16 amino acids. Trimming removed 1 base from V and 2 bases from J; junction bases left unmatched: 4.

The CDR3 here is CASSPLTADSTDTQYF. The CDR3, as DNA: TGCGCCAGCAGCCCTCTTACAGCAGATAGCACAGATACGCAGTATTTT. The chain joins TRBV5-1 to TRBJ2-3, with no clear D. This CDR3 is 16 amino acids long. Trimming removed 4 bases at V and 0 bases at J, with 15 bases between. Germline V lookup: CDR1 SGHRS, CDR2 YFSETQ. Together with reference TRBV5-1 and TRBJ2-3, the CDR3 gives the full variable domain: KAGVTQTPRYLIKTRGQQVTLSCSPISGHRSVSWYQQTPGQGLQFLFEYFSETQRNKGNFPGRFSGRQFSNSRSEMNVSTLELGDSALYLCASSPLTADSTDTQYFGPGTRLTVL.

V gene TRBV3-1 (or the pseudogene TRBV3-2) combines with J gene TRBJ2-1; 8 bases map to TRBD2. CDR1 and CDR2 (germline): LGHDT, YNNKEL (reference sequence). This CDR3 comprises 16 residues. The trim removed 0 bases at V and 9 bases at J, leaving 10 bases unmatched. CDR3 sequence: CASSQDPAGGRGEQFF. The CDR3 DNA sequence: TGTGCCAGCAGCCAAGATCCTGCGGGAGGCCGGGGTGAGCAGTTCTTC.

The rearrangement joins TRBV10-3 to TRBJ2-1; unclear D gene. Between the trimmed V and J ends, which lost 4 bases and 10 bases, there was a span of 14 bases. CDR1 and CDR2 (germline): ENHRY, SYGVKD. The CDR3 totals 13 residues. The CDR3, as DNA: TGTGCCATCAGTGGAGACACCCTGATGGAGCAGTTCTTC. This translates into CAISGDTLMEQFF.

This clone occurred a few times. The genes are TRBV7-9 and TRBJ1-4, with TRBD1 matching 7 bases. The CDR3 totals 16 residues. The germline V gene encodes CDR1 SEHNR and CDR2 FQNEAQ (reference sequence). The V gene end was trimmed by 3 bases and the J gene end by 4 bases; junction bases not matched to a gene: 8. CDR3 sequence reads: CASSFGVNRGNEKLFF. CDR3 DNA sequence: TGTGCCAGCAGCTTTGGGGTAAACAGGGGTAATGAAAAACTGTTTTTT.

V and J are TRBV7-2 and TRBJ2-2; 9 nucleotides match TRBD1. The germline V gene has CDR1 SGHTA and CDR2 FQGNSA. The junction had 8 bases not matched to a gene; V was cut back by 5 bases and J by 4 bases. This CDR3 comprises 16 residues. The CDR3 nucleotides read TGTGCCAGCAGCAAACAGGGGGCGCTTAGCACCGGGGAGCTGTTTTTT. Protein: CASSKQGALSTGELFF.

This clone appeared once. The CDR3 sequence: CASSARGTGRETQYF. CDR3 DNA sequence: TGTGCCAGCAGCGCCAGGGGGACAGGGAGGGAGACCCAGTACTTC. This rearrangement joins TRBV9 to TRBJ2-5, with 9 bases lining up with TRBD1. The V gene's germline CDR1 is SGDLS and CDR2 YYNGEE. The CDR3 extends over 15 amino acids. J lost 5 bases, V lost 3 bases, and 8 bases had no gene match.

The V and J genes are TRBV5-8 and TRBJ1-2, with D possibly TRBD1 on 5 matching bases. The CDR3 runs to 15 residues. V lost 0 bases and J lost 3, with 12 bases in between. Germline V gene data show CDR1 as SGHTS and CDR2 as YDEGEE. CDR3 protein: CASSLGLQAYYGYTF. The DNA for the CDR3 is TGTGCCAGCAGCTTGGGGTTACAGGCCTACTATGGCTACACCTTC.